The 5 T cell receptor beta chains below all came from one sample that was sequenced in a study of T-cell memory formation after mild COVID-19. TCRdb processed the 5' RACE reads anew with MiXCR; each CDR3 protein has one entry. The sample has 90,000 to 120,000 distinct CDR3 sequences, approximately 14% seen once. Sequences were obtained from PBMCs or a T cell subset sorted from them (not recorded which). These receptors came from a man between 18 and 35 years old who had mild COVID-19 (a few samples of this study predate the infection). Cell type and time point are not known.

This clonotype came up a few times. This chain links TRBV6-5 with TRBJ2-1; a weak D match, TRBD2 (6 bases). Trimming removed 6 bases at V and 2 bases at J, with 11 bases between. CDR1 and CDR2 from the germline V gene are MNHEY and SVGAGI. The CDR3 sequence is 14 residues long. The CDR3 reads CASRRGSPYNEQFF. Here the CDR3 DNA reads TGTGCCAGCAGACGGGGGAGTCCCTACAATGAGCAGTTCTTC.

This chain joins TRBV21-1 and TRBJ2-1; TRBD1, as called in the table, went unchecked against the DNA. TRBV21-1 is a recognized pseudogene. The CDR3 spans 15 residues. The chain's CDR3 is CASSKPRGPYNEQFF. The CDR3 region has the DNA TGTGCCAGCAGCAAACCTAGGGGGCCATACAATGAGCAGTTCTTC.

This clonotype was picked up a small number of times. This chain joins TRBV29-1 and TRBJ1-2; 7 bases map to TRBD1. Germline V gene data show CDR1 as SQVTM and CDR2 as ANQGSEA. V shed 7 bases, J shed 5 bases, and the junction held 4 bases outside the gene matches. The CDR3 has 11 residues. CDR3 protein: CSGTRGYGYTF. The CDR3 DNA follows: TGCAGCGGAACCAGGGGGTATGGCTACACCTTC.

This clonotype was picked up many times. CDR3 sequence reads: CASARRATNEKLFF. Written as DNA, the CDR3 is TGTGCCAGCGCTAGGAGGGCAACTAATGAAAAACTGTTTTTT. The chain has TRBV5-6 and TRBJ1-4; D gene ambiguous. The CDR3 has 14 amino acids. Germline loops: CDR1 SGHDT, CDR2 YYEEEE. Trimming took 7 bases from V and 0 from J, leaving 10 bases between them.

The CDR3: CASSVGLNGEKLFF. The CDR3 DNA reads TGTGCCAGCAGCGTCGGCTTGAACGGTGAAAAACTGTTTTTT. V is TRBV2 and J is TRBJ1-4, with no clear D. V lost 6 bases, J lost 7 bases, and 15 bases lay in between. Germline CDR1 SNHLY, CDR2 FYNNEI. The CDR3 has 14 amino acids.